The clone carrying this T cell receptor (beta chain) was seen a handful of times. This sample stems from a study of response to subunit inactivated influenza vaccine. The CDR3 runs to 15 residues. Germline values: CDR1 MNHEY, CDR2 SMNVEV (reference sequence). The junction had 4 bases not matched to a gene; V was cut back by 3 bases and J by 6 bases. TCRdb fed the RT-PCR reads into MiXCR, producing one record per CDR3 protein. The data contain around 480,000 distinct CDR3 sequences, roughly 9.8% of them singletons. The rearrangement uses TRBV27 and TRBJ2-2; the match to TRBD2 covers 10 bases. The sequenced sample was PBMCs from blood, obtained about 6 weeks after vaccination. This sequence originates from a man in his forties or fifties who received an inactivated influenza vaccine. CDR3 in amino acids: CASSLLAGGPGELFF. The CDR3 region has the DNA TGTGCCAGCAGTTTGTTAGCGGGAGGCCCCGGGGAGCTGTTTTTT.